These 10 T cell receptor beta chains came from one sample sequenced in a study of technical replicates of blood from several donors (dated by TCRdb to the late 2010s). The library was generated by the immunoSEQ multiplex PCR assay. This is the immuneACCESS table as TCRdb keeps it, with only in-frame sequences that have V and J called. A part of the clones is gone; compared with another copy, unresolved V genes explain less than half, and the rest is unexplained. The sample includes fewer than 100,000 clones, with 75% to 95% observed a single time. Approximately 0.27% of the sample is in the top ten clones. Material: T cells isolated from PBMCs. The origin of the receptors is a human donor in good health.

V is TRBV4-1 and J is TRBJ2-3, with D tentatively TRBD2 (5 bases). This CDR3 has 22 amino acids. Trimming shortened V by 6 bases and J by 0 bases, and 34 bases separated the two germline ends. Germline lookup yields CDR1 MGHRA and CDR2 YSYEKL. CDR3 loop: CASRLLPTVGRKDKDSTDTQYF. The CDR3 region has the DNA TGCGCCAGCAGGCTTTTACCCACGGTGGGGAGAAAAGACAAAGATAGCACAGATACGCAGTATTTT.

The V and J genes are TRBV6-4 and TRBJ2-6; 10 bases map to TRBD1. The CDR3 sequence is 18 residues long. Looked up from germline, CDR1 is MRHNA and CDR2 is SNTAGT. The V and J ends lost 0 bases and 0 bases, in that order; junction bases with no gene match: 2. In nucleotides, the CDR3 is TGTGCCAGCAGTGACTCCGGACAGGGGGTCTCTGGGGCCAACGTCCTGACTTTC. Encoded protein: CASSDSGQGVSGANVLTF.

The chain joins TRBV7-9 to TRBJ2-2, with D uncertain. V was cut by 1 base and J by 1 base, with 13 bases left in between. This CDR3 is built from 17 residues. CDR1 and CDR2 from the germline V gene are SEHNR and FQNEAQ (reference sequence). CDR3 amino acids: CASSLGATLRNTGELFF. CDR3 coding DNA: TGTGCCAGCAGCTTAGGGGCTACCCTACGGAACACCGGGGAGCTGTTTTTT.

This chain joins TRBV6-4 and TRBJ1-1; 7 bases are a match to TRBD1. This CDR3 has 14 residues. CDR1 MRHNA and CDR2 SNTAGT come from the germline V gene. Trimming took 7 bases from V and 1 from J; bases not matched to a gene: 6. The CDR3 here is CASKSNRGNTEAFF. CDR3 nucleotide sequence: TGTGCCAGCAAGTCCAACAGGGGGAACACTGAAGCTTTCTTT.

This clone has more than one count but fewer than ten. This chain connects TRBV7-9 to TRBJ2-7; D call uncertain. Trimming shortened V by 5 bases and J by 7 bases, and 12 bases separated the two germline ends. From germline, CDR1 is SEHNR and CDR2 FQNEAQ (reference sequence). This CDR3 region has 12 residues. In DNA form, the CDR3 reads TGTGCCAGCAGCAATACCCCGAGGGAGCAGTACTTC. This sequence encodes CASSNTPREQYF.

Regarding this clone: The junction does not match germline at one end; this may be a read error. V is TRBV2 and J is TRBJ1-1; a weak D match, TRBD1 (5 bases). The germline V gene has CDR1 SNHLY and CDR2 FYNNEI. The CDR3 has 15 residues. The CDR3 loop reads CASREDSLGSTEAFF. CDR3 coding DNA: TGTGCCAGCAGGGAAGACAGTCTCGGGAGCACTGAAGCTTTCTTT.

The J gene is TRBJ2-7, the V gene TRBV7-9; 7 nucleotides match TRBD2. The CDR3 contains 16 residues. Unmatched junction bases numbered 13, after V lost 1 base and J lost 7 bases. Per the germline V gene, CDR1 is SEHNR and CDR2 is FQNEAQ (reference sequence). CDR3 coding DNA: TGTGCCAGCAGCTTAGAAGGCGGGGGTTCCGGGAGTGAGCAGTACTTC. This encodes CASSLEGGGSGSEQYF.

This clone was seen a few times. The chain has TRBV5-5 and TRBJ1-2; D perhaps matches TRBD1 (6 bases). Germline CDR1 reads SGHKS; CDR2 reads YYEKEE (reference sequence). V dropped 2 bases and J dropped 4 bases, with 9 bases sitting between them. The CDR3 loop spans 13 amino acids. The CDR3 DNA is TGTGCCAGCAGCTTCCTGGACAGCTATGGCTACACCTTC. As protein: CASSFLDSYGYTF.

V gene TRBV10-3 combines with J gene TRBJ2-2, with TRBD2 as a possible D gene (6 bases). In germline, CDR1 is ENHRY, CDR2 SYGVKD. V lost 6 bases to trimming and J lost 2 bases, with 10 bases between them. The CDR3 contains 14 residues. CDR3 region: CAISRDFNTGELFF. CDR3 nucleotide sequence: TGTGCCATCAGCCGGGACTTTAACACCGGGGAGCTGTTTTTT.

J is TRBJ1-4 and V is TRBV28; 7 bases map to TRBD1. This CDR3 is 14 amino acids long. Germline V gene data show CDR1 as MDHEN and CDR2 as SYDVKM. V shed 4 bases, J shed 7 bases, and the junction held 6 bases outside the gene matches. The CDR3 region is CASSSPGTVEKLFF. The CDR3 DNA reads TGTGCCAGCAGTTCTCCCGGGACAGTTGAAAAACTGTTTTTT.